This TCR beta chain was sequenced during a study of blood T cell repertoires in COVID-19. For the study at large: Donors in the United States, Italy and Spain gave samples during acute or convalescent COVID-19.

Authors' analysis steps: Reference gene primer amplification gave estimated nucleated cell counts. Clones were read by immunoSEQ multiplex PCR, and TCRdb kept only the in-frame ones, dropping some. The D gene and trimming were derived from the DNA, and the V and J assignments and clone size from that table. Of 150,000 to 200,000 clones listed, about 90% are singletons. Enrolment of Seattle patients took place during active infection, and they were followed longitudinally. Trimming took off 9 bases at V and 8 bases at J, with 22 bases between the two ends. CDR1 and CDR2 (germline): LNHDA, SQIVND (reference sequence). The CDR3 length is 14 residues.

Sequencing was done on a sample of peripheral blood. The J gene is TRBJ1-2, the V gene TRBV19; TRBD1 is a possible D gene (6 bases). This sequence was found in a woman in her fifties or sixties with COVID-19, enrolled during active disease. This chain's CDR3 is CASRNGTIWKGYTF. CDR3 DNA sequence: TGTGCCAGCCGGAATGGGACAATTTGGAAGGGCTACACCTTC.